These T cell receptor beta chains were read from a single sample in a study of regulatory T cells in long-lasting Graves disease. Each CDR3 protein gets one entry after TCRdb re-called the multiplex PCR reads with MiXCR. Of just over 600,000 distinct CDR3 sequences listed, about 16% were seen once; the top ten hold 15% to 20%. The data were also submitted as part of a second study, on T cells in Graves' hyperthyroidism and ophthalmopathy.

The specimen was peripheral blood mononuclear cells (PBMCs), collected at new diagnosis, from a patient treated with antithyroid drugs. The origin of the receptors is a woman in her 30s with Graves disease. Each CDR3 is given with its conserved first and last residue. D genes are given only for firm matches. Some rows mark clone size as missing; the rest say once, few, many or name a class of expanded clone.

j_gene: TRBJ2-3; d_gene: TRBD2; abundance: many; v_gene: TRBV2; CDR3nt: TGTGCCAGCAGTCGGACGGCTAGCGGGAGCACAGATACGCAGTATTTT; CDR3aa: CASSRTASGSTDTQYF
j_gene: TRBJ2-1; d_gene: TRBD1; abundance: many; v_gene: TRBV7-3; CDR3nt: TGTGCCAGCAGCTACTCCGGGACAGGGATCTACAATGAGCAGTTCTTC; CDR3aa: CASSYSGTGIYNEQFF
j_gene: TRBJ1-1; d_gene: .; abundance: few; v_gene: TRBV28; CDR3nt: TGTGCCAGCAGGGACGGGGGGGGCGAGAACACTGAAGCTTTCTTT; CDR3aa: CASRDGGGENTEAFF
j_gene: TRBJ2-3; d_gene: TRBD2; abundance: .; v_gene: TRBV12-3/TRBV12-4; CDR3nt: TGTGCCAGCAGTGGGGGGGGTAGCGGGAGGCGTCCCCCCCCAGATACGCAGTATTTT; CDR3aa: CASSGGGSGRRPPPDTQYF
j_gene: TRBJ2-2; d_gene: .; abundance: .; v_gene: TRBV28; CDR3nt: TGTGCCAGCAGCACGAAGTGGGGCGGGGAGCTGTTTTTT; CDR3aa: CASSTKWGGELFF
j_gene: TRBJ2-5; d_gene: .; abundance: many; v_gene: TRBV12-3/TRBV12-4; CDR3nt: TGTGCCAGCAGTTTACGGGGCGTAGAGACCCAGTACTTC; CDR3aa: CASSLRGVETQYF
j_gene: TRBJ1-5; d_gene: TRBD1; abundance: many; v_gene: TRBV28; CDR3nt: TGTGCCAGCAGGGCGGCACCGGGACAGGGGAATCAGCCCCAGCATTTT; CDR3aa: CASRAAPGQGNQPQHF
j_gene: TRBJ2-1; d_gene: TRBD2; abundance: few; v_gene: TRBV30; CDR3nt: TGTGCCTGGAGTGTTGGGGGGGGACGATACAATGAGCAGTTCTTC; CDR3aa: CAWSVGGGRYNEQFF
j_gene: TRBJ1-4; d_gene: .; abundance: .; v_gene: TRBV6-1; CDR3nt: TGTTCCAGCAGTCCCCGGGACCTCTGGGGGGAAAAACTGTTTTTT; CDR3aa: CSSSPRDLWGEKLFF
j_gene: TRBJ1-1; d_gene: TRBD1; abundance: many; v_gene: TRBV29-1; CDR3nt: TGCAGCGTTGTAGGACAGGGGGCTTTGAACACTGAAGCTTTCTTT; CDR3aa: CSVVGQGALNTEAFF
j_gene: TRBJ2-1; d_gene: .; abundance: many; v_gene: TRBV7-9; CDR3nt: TGTGCCAGCAGCTCCCCAGGGGGGACCCTATCCCCATACAATGAGCAGTTCTTC; CDR3aa: CASSSPGGTLSPYNEQFF
j_gene: TRBJ1-5; d_gene: .; abundance: few; v_gene: TRBV29-1; CDR3nt: TGCAGCGTTGCAGAATTCAATCAGCCCCGGCATTTT; CDR3aa: CSVAEFNQPRHF
j_gene: TRBJ1-1; d_gene: .; abundance: many; v_gene: TRBV9; CDR3nt: TGTGCCAGCAGCGTTGCATACGGGGTTGGGTCAGCTTTCTTT; CDR3aa: CASSVAYGVGSAFF
j_gene: TRBJ2-2; d_gene: .; abundance: .; v_gene: TRBV5-4; CDR3nt: TGTGCCAGCAGCTTGGGTGGCAGGGGATTAACCGGGGAGCTGTTTTTT; CDR3aa: CASSLGGRGLTGELFF
j_gene: TRBJ2-5; d_gene: TRBD1; abundance: few; v_gene: TRBV7-3; CDR3nt: TGTGCCAGCAGCTTGCAAGGGACAGGCCAAGAGACCCAGTACTTC; CDR3aa: CASSLQGTGQETQYF
j_gene: TRBJ1-5; d_gene: .; abundance: many; v_gene: TRBV12-3/TRBV12-4; CDR3nt: TGTGCCAGCAGTTCGGGACAACGGTTTCAGCCCCAGCATTTT; CDR3aa: CASSSGQRFQPQHF
j_gene: TRBJ2-7; d_gene: TRBD1; abundance: .; v_gene: TRBV20-1; CDR3nt: TGCAGTGCCGACAGGGGTTCGGGGGACGAGCAGTACTTC; CDR3aa: CSADRGSGDEQYF
j_gene: TRBJ2-7; d_gene: .; abundance: few; v_gene: TRBV5-1; CDR3nt: TGCGCCAGCAGTACTGGGGCGGATCTCTACGAGCAGTACTTC; CDR3aa: CASSTGADLYEQYF
j_gene: TRBJ2-6; d_gene: .; abundance: many; v_gene: TRBV10-3; CDR3nt: TGTGCCATCAGACAGGACCCCTCTGGGGCCAACGTCCTGACTTTC; CDR3aa: CAIRQDPSGANVLTF
j_gene: TRBJ2-7; d_gene: .; abundance: many; v_gene: TRBV30; CDR3nt: TGTGCCTGGAAAAGTTTTTACGAGCAGTACTTC; CDR3aa: CAWKSFYEQYF
j_gene: TRBJ2-2; d_gene: TRBD2; abundance: few; v_gene: TRBV24-1; CDR3nt: TGTGCCACCAGCTGGGGGGGGTTCACCGGGGAGCTGTTTTTT; CDR3aa: CATSWGGFTGELFF
j_gene: TRBJ2-1; d_gene: .; abundance: .; v_gene: TRBV6-1; CDR3nt: TGTGCCAGCAGTGAGTTTACTAGCCCCAATGAGCAGTTCTTC; CDR3aa: CASSEFTSPNEQFF